These 19 T cell receptor beta chains were all obtained from the same sample, sequenced in a study of CD8+CD57+ T cells in acquired aplastic anemia. The template used for profiling TCR beta VDJ and CDR3 was genomic DNA. One entry per CDR3 protein results from TCRdb running MiXCR on the reads. Of about 190,000 distinct CDR3 sequences in the sample, under 55% were seen once. Patients selected for sequencing had displayed CD8+CD57+ cell expansion by flow cytometry. The sample consisted of sorted CD4+, CD8+, or CD8+CD57+ T cells (not recorded which) from PBMCs. The receptor source for this set is a human donor with aplastic anemia.

This clonotype was seen only once. The conserved closing phenylalanine or tryptophan is absent in this CDR3, likely reflecting a read error. The genes are TRBV10-3 and TRBJ2-7; a possible D gene is TRBD2 (5 bases). CDR3 length: 15 residues. Per the germline V gene, CDR1 is ENHRY and CDR2 is SYGVKD. The CDR3 nucleotides read TGTGCCATCAGAGAGTCTCCGGAGTCTCGGGGTGAGCAGTACCTC. Its translation is CAIRESPESRGEQYL.

This chain joins TRBV2 and TRBJ1-2; tentatively, D is TRBD1 (6 bases). Looked up from germline, CDR1 is SNHLY and CDR2 is FYNNEI. V was pared by 7 bases and J by 5 bases, with 11 bases between. The CDR3 totals 12 residues. The CDR3 DNA is TGTGCCAGCATAAGGGGGGGATATGGCTACACCTTC. Translation: CASIRGGYGYTF.

This clonotype was observed many times. CDR3: CASSPRPDNTEAFF. The CDR3 bases are TGTGCCAGCAGCCCAAGGCCGGACAACACTGAAGCTTTCTTT. The J gene is TRBJ1-1, the V gene TRBV7-2; D is unresolved. CDR1 is SGHTA, CDR2 FQGNSA, per germline. The CDR3 consists of 14 residues. V was trimmed by 5 bases and J by 2 bases, leaving 12 bases between them. Full variable domain (rest looked up from reference TRBV7-2 and TRBJ1-1): GAGVSQSPSNKVTEKGKDVELRCDPISGHTALYWYRQSLGQGLEFLIYFQGNSAPDKSGLPSDRFSAERTGGSVSTLTIQRTQQEDSAVYLCASSPRPDNTEAFFGQGTRLTVV.

The rearrangement uses TRBV2 and TRBJ2-5; 7 bases fit TRBD1. CDR1 SNHLY and CDR2 FYNNEI come from the germline V gene. This CDR3 comprises 14 residues. After removal of 10 bases from V and 11 bases from J, the junction contained 19 bases not matched to a gene. CDR3 coding DNA: TGTGCCACAAAAAGGGGGCCGGGCTACAATGAGCAGTACTTC. Protein: CATKRGPGYNEQYF.

This clonotype was seen ten or more times. The genes are TRBV24-1 and TRBJ2-1, with D tentatively TRBD1 or TRBD2 (5 bases each). This CDR3 is built from 15 residues. CDR1 and CDR2 from the germline V gene are KGHDR and SFDVKD. Trimming removed 2 bases at V and 5 bases at J, with 12 bases between. This chain's CDR3 is CATSDYRDGHNEQFF. CDR3 DNA: TGTGCCACCAGTGATTACCGGGACGGACACAATGAGCAGTTCTTC.

This chain links TRBV24-1 with TRBJ2-7; no definite D call. CDR1 is KGHDR, CDR2 SFDVKD, per germline. V was pared by 2 bases and J by 0 bases, with 7 bases between. The CDR3 length is 14 residues. For the CDR3, the DNA is TGTGCCACCAGTGATTATCCTAGCTCCTACGAGCAGTACTTC. It specifies CATSDYPSSYEQYF.

This clonotype was seen only a few times. The chain joins TRBV20-1 to TRBJ1-2, with TRBD1 matching over 7 bases. In germline, CDR1 is DFQATT, CDR2 SNEGSKA (reference sequence). The CDR3 has 12 amino acids. With 3 bases clipped from V and 11 bases from J, the junction kept 9 bases outside the gene matches. The CDR3 here is CSASSRQGPYTF. The CDR3 DNA follows: TGCAGTGCTAGCTCAAGACAGGGTCCTTACACCTTC.

This clonotype was picked up many times. The chain couples TRBV5-6 to TRBJ1-2; D gene ambiguous. Germline V lookup: CDR1 SGHDT, CDR2 YYEEEE. CDR3 size: 13 residues. With 2 bases removed from V and 8 bases from J, the gap between germline ends came to 13 bases. The CDR3 is CASSLGRLGGYTF. CDR3 DNA sequence: TGTGCCAGCAGCTTAGGTCGGTTGGGCGGCTACACCTTC.

This clonotype was observed at least ten times. The J gene is TRBJ1-2, the V gene TRBV6-1; possible D gene TRBD1, 6 bases. Germline CDR1 reads MNHNS; CDR2 reads SASEGT. There are 13 residues in the CDR3. Trimming left V 6 bases short and J 7 bases short, with 15 bases between. The CDR3 is CASRITGKSGYTF. The CDR3 DNA reads as TGTGCCAGCAGAATAACAGGGAAAAGTGGCTACACCTTC.

This clonotype has at least ten counts. This sequence joins TRBV6-6 and TRBJ2-7; unclear D gene. V was shortened by 4 bases and J by 5 bases, with 12 bases between the two germline ends. The CDR3 contains 13 residues. From germline, CDR1 is MNHNY and CDR2 SVGAGI (reference sequence). The CDR3 DNA follows: TGTGCCAGCAGTTCCCCCCGTCCCCACGAGCAGTACTTC. Translated, it gives CASSSPRPHEQYF.

This clonotype appeared once. The chain is built from TRBV20-1 and TRBJ1-5, with no clear D. The CDR3 loop spans 14 amino acids. Germline CDR1 DFQATT, CDR2 SNEGSKA (reference sequence). Trimming took 2 bases from V and 2 from J, leaving 10 bases between them. Here the CDR3 reads CSARFSPGNQPQHF. DNA for the CDR3: TGCAGTGCTAGATTTTCTCCAGGCAATCAGCCCCAGCATTTT.

This clonotype has only one observation. The CDR3 DNA is TGCAGTGCCAGCAGCCCGAGACTAGCGGGCCCCTACGAGCAGTACTTC. Its translation: CSASSPRLAGPYEQYF. This rearrangement joins TRBV20-1 to TRBJ2-7, with 10 bases that match TRBD2. Germline-derived CDR1 and CDR2 are DFQATT and SNEGSKA (reference sequence). With 6 bases clipped from V and 2 bases from J, the junction kept 13 bases outside the gene matches. This CDR3 is 16 amino acids long.

There are many counts of this clonotype. V usage is TRBV7-2 and J usage is TRBJ2-1, with 9 bases that match TRBD2. The germline CDR1 and CDR2 sequences are SGHTA and FQGNSA. The CDR3 has 16 amino acids. The V gene end was trimmed by 1 base and the J gene end by 5 bases; junction bases not matched to a gene: 6. The CDR3 DNA sequence: TGTGCCAGCAGCTTAGGAGGCGGGAGGGCAGACAATGAGCAGTTCTTC. Translated: CASSLGGGRADNEQFF.

Ten or more counts support this clonotype. The J gene is TRBJ2-3, the V gene TRBV19, with D possibly matching TRBD2 (6 bases). Trimming took 8 bases from V and 3 from J, leaving 18 bases between them. CDR3 length equals 15 residues. CDR1 is LNHDA and CDR2 is SQIVND in the germline V gene (reference sequence). The DNA of the CDR3 is TGTGCCAGTTATGAATCCGTGGGGAGGACAGATACGCAGTATTTT. This encodes CASYESVGRTDTQYF.

The CDR3 nucleotides read TGTGCCAGTACTGTCACACTCTCTGGAAACACCATATATTTT. It yields the protein CASTVTLSGNTIYF. The chain employs TRBV19 and TRBJ1-3; D not certain. The length of the CDR3 is 14 residues. Germline CDR1 is LNHDA and CDR2 is SQIVND (reference sequence). Trimming removed 7 bases at V and 0 bases at J, with 10 bases between. The full variable domain, completed using reference TRBV19 and TRBJ1-3, is DGGITQSPKYLFRKEGQNVTLSCEQNLNHDAMYWYRQDPGQGLRLIYYSQIVNDFQKGDIAEGYSVSREKKESFPLTVTSAQKNPTAFYLCASTVTLSGNTIYFGEGSWLTVV.

This clonotype was observed many times. The V and J genes are TRBV5-1 and TRBJ1-2; no firm D call. This CDR3 is built from 16 residues. Trimming pared 4 bases from V and 0 bases from J, leaving 16 bases between. Germline CDR1 is SGHRS and CDR2 is YFSETQ. Here the CDR3 DNA reads TGCGCCAGCAGCCGTAGCGACACGGAAGCTAACTATGGCTACACCTTC. Translated, it gives CASSRSDTEANYGYTF.

This chain links TRBV7-8 with TRBJ2-1, with 12 nucleotides matching TRBD2. The V and J ends lost 6 bases and 4 bases, in that order; junction bases with no gene match: 4. CDR3 length: 15 residues. The germline gives CDR1 SGHVS, CDR2 FQNEAQ. CDR3 protein: CASRPSGRGYNEQFF. The CDR3 DNA follows: TGTGCCAGCAGACCTAGCGGGAGGGGATACAATGAGCAGTTCTTC. Variable domain in full (rest from reference TRBV7-8 and TRBJ2-1): GAGVSQSPRYKVAKRGQDVALRCDPISGHVSLFWYQQALGQGPEFLTYFQNEAQLDKSGLPSDRFFAERPEGSVSTLKIQRTQQEDSAVYLCASRPSGRGYNEQFFGPGTRLTVL.

This clonotype was counted at least ten times. The V call is TRBV7-2, the J call TRBJ2-1, with 11 bases lining up with TRBD2. The CDR3 covers 15 residues. Germline values: CDR1 SGHTA, CDR2 FQGNSA. V shed 5 bases and J 5 bases; nucleotides not matched to a gene: 5. The CDR3 spells CASSLGTSGNNEQFF. The CDR3, as DNA: TGTGCCAGCAGCCTCGGGACTAGCGGAAACAATGAGCAGTTCTTC. Combining the CDR3 with reference TRBV7-2 and TRBJ2-1 gives the whole variable domain GAGVSQSPSNKVTEKGKDVELRCDPISGHTALYWYRQSLGQGLEFLIYFQGNSAPDKSGLPSDRFSAERTGGSVSTLTIQRTQQEDSAVYLCASSLGTSGNNEQFFGPGTRLTVL.

The genes are TRBV5-5 and TRBJ2-7, with 8 bases matching TRBD1. J gave up 12 bases and V 4 bases, and 18 bases lay outside the gene matches. The germline gives CDR1 SGHKS, CDR2 YYEKEE (reference sequence). This CDR3 spans 15 amino acids. The CDR3 DNA reads as TGTGCCAGCAGCCAACCCTGGACAGGGACCCCTCTACGGTACTTC. It codes for CASSQPWTGTPLRYF.